Listed here are 16 T cell receptor beta chains from one sample, sequenced in a study of breast tumors, draining lymph nodes, adjacent tissues. Via MiXCR, TCRdb re-called the multiplex PCR reads, giving one row per CDR3 protein. Of 270,000 or so distinct CDR3 sequences listed, about 30% are singletons. The lymph nodes were axillary draining lymph nodes from breast cancer patients. What was sequenced was axillary lymph node tissue. The source of these receptors is a female donor with breast cancer. Some clones in this sample may be carry-over from other donors' samples.

This clonotype was counted a few times. The V gene is TRBV4-3, the J gene TRBJ1-1; a weak D match, TRBD1 (5 bases). The CDR3 sequence is 15 residues long. Germline CDR1 and CDR2: LGHNA and YSLEER. The V and J ends lost 3 bases and 6 bases respectively, with 17 bases between them. The CDR3 protein is CASSHTTGRGAEAFF. CDR3 nucleotide sequence: TGCGCCAGCAGCCACACTACAGGACGCGGAGCTGAAGCTTTCTTT.

V usage is TRBV25-1 and J usage is TRBJ2-7, with TRBD1 matching 8 bases. Germline V gene lookup returns CDR1 MGHDK and CDR2 SYGVNS. The ends lost 0 bases at V and 5 bases at J; junction bases unmatched: 3. The CDR3 is made up of 14 amino acids. CDR3 sequence reads: CASSEYGQGNEQYF. CDR3 sequence (DNA): TGTGCCAGCAGTGAATATGGACAGGGAAACGAGCAGTACTTC.

This rearrangement joins TRBV3-1 to TRBJ2-7, with 7 bases fitting TRBD1. Per the germline V gene, CDR1 is LGHDT and CDR2 is YNNKEL (reference sequence). There are 12 residues in the CDR3. Trimming took 4 bases from V and 6 from J; bases not matched to a gene: 3. CDR3: CASSRGQLEQYF. The CDR3 DNA is TGTGCCAGCAGCCGGGGACAGCTCGAGCAGTACTTC.

Only a few counts were recorded for this clonotype. At one end, the junction sequence differs from germline, possibly due to a read error. V is TRBV20-1 and J is TRBJ2-7; no clear D gene. The CDR3 totals 11 residues. Germline V CDR1 and CDR2: DFQATT, SNEGSKA (reference sequence). The CDR3 sequence: CSAKGSHEQSF. The CDR3 DNA sequence: TGCAGTGCTAAAGGTAGCCACGAGCAGTCCTTC.

The V and J genes are TRBV20-1 and TRBJ2-7, with 9 bases identical to TRBD2. This CDR3 has 16 residues. The V gene end was trimmed by 5 bases and the J gene end by 5 bases; junction bases not matched to a gene: 16. The V gene's germline CDR1 is DFQATT and CDR2 SNEGSKA (reference sequence). CDR3 in DNA: TGCAGTGCTGAGGGGACTCGGCGGGAGGGCTTGCACGAGCAGTACTTC. Residues: CSAEGTRREGLHEQYF.

The chain uses TRBV29-1 and TRBJ2-3; 10 bases line up with TRBD2. V dropped 7 bases and J dropped 1; count of bases not matched to a gene: 11. Per germline, CDR1 SQVTM and CDR2 ANQGSEA. CDR3 length equals 16 residues. As DNA, the CDR3 is TGCAGCGCCCTTCTAGCGGGAGTTCGGGGCACAGATACGCAGTATTTT. As protein: CSALLAGVRGTDTQYF.

The chain has TRBV29-1 and TRBJ2-3; 13 positions agree with TRBD2. CDR3 length equals 18 residues. V gave up 6 bases and J gave up 3 bases; unmatched junction bases: 15. Germline V CDR1 and CDR2: SQVTM, ANQGSEA. In nucleotides, the CDR3 is TGCAGCGTCCCTAAGGGCCGGACTAGCGGGAGTGGGACAGATACGCAGTATTTT. Residues: CSVPKGRTSGSGTDTQYF.

The table lists this clonotype with many counts. The genes are TRBV6-5 and TRBJ2-5; D call uncertain. The length of the CDR3 is 14 residues. Germline V gives CDR1 MNHEY, CDR2 SVGAGI. Between the trimmed V and J ends, which lost 6 bases and 0 bases, there was a span of 11 bases. This CDR3 is CASRSDSYQETQYF. The CDR3 nucleotides are TGTGCCAGCAGGAGCGACTCGTACCAAGAGACCCAGTACTTC.

This clonotype came up many times. V is TRBV19 and J is TRBJ2-1; the D gene is possibly TRBD2 (6 bases). The germline V gene has CDR1 LNHDA and CDR2 SQIVND (reference sequence). The length of the CDR3 is 18 residues. Deletions cut 3 bases from V and 0 bases from J, with 18 bases between. The CDR3 DNA sequence: TGTGCCAGTAGTATGTTGGCGGGAAGGGGTAGCTCCTACAATGAGCAGTTCTTC. Residues: CASSMLAGRGSSYNEQFF.

For this clonotype: This may stem from a read error, because a much larger clone lies one nucleotide away. Because the CDR3 is missing its conserved closing phenylalanine or tryptophan, this is likely a read error. V usage is TRBV20-1 and J usage is TRBJ2-1; TRBD1 aligns across 7 bases. Unmatched junction bases numbered 11, after V lost 1 base and J lost 8 bases. Germline CDR1 and CDR2: DFQATT and SNEGSKA (reference sequence). The CDR3 extends over 15 amino acids. The CDR3 protein is CSARVSVTGSDEQFL. For the CDR3, the DNA is TGCAGTGCTAGAGTGTCGGTGACAGGGTCCGATGAGCAGTTCCTC.

In its sample, this clonotype was seen once. The chain employs TRBV11-1 and TRBJ2-3; D not resolved. The germline gives CDR1 SGHAT, CDR2 FQDESV (reference sequence). V lost 4 bases to trimming and J lost 14 bases, with 19 bases between them. CDR3 size: 13 residues. CDR3 in amino acids: CASSSRQDGIRYF. The DNA of the CDR3 is TGTGCCAGCAGCTCCCGACAAGATGGGATTCGGTATTTT.

Comments on this clonotype: This may be a read error: a much more frequent sequence differs by one nucleotide. The rearrangement uses TRBV6-5 and TRBJ1-6; D ambiguous. CDR3 length: 13 amino acids. The germline CDR1 and CDR2 sequences are MNHEY and SVGAGI. The V gene lost 7 bases and the J gene lost 4 bases, with 8 bases spanning the gap. This CDR3 reads CASMPFYNSPLHF. The CDR3, as DNA: TGTGCCAGCATGCCCTTTTATAATTCACCCCTCCACTTT.

This clonotype was seen at least ten times. The chain recombines TRBV20-1 with TRBJ2-7; D is ambiguous. CDR1 and CDR2 (germline): DFQATT, SNEGSKA (reference sequence). The length of the CDR3 is 15 residues. V was pared by 0 bases and J by 4 bases, with 16 bases between. CDR3 DNA sequence: TGCAGTGCTAGAGAGAGGTCAGTGTCCCCGTACGAGCAGTACTTC. As protein: CSARERSVSPYEQYF.

The chain employs TRBV6-5 and TRBJ2-1; 10 positions match TRBD2. The CDR3 has 16 amino acids. Germline CDR1 reads MNHEY; CDR2 reads SVGAGI. J was trimmed by 7 bases and V by 4 bases; bases with no gene match: 10. As DNA, the CDR3 is TGTGCCAGCAGTTTTCGGAGCGGGAGGGCCATAAATGAGCAGTTCTTC. This codes for CASSFRSGRAINEQFF.

V and J are TRBV7-9 and TRBJ1-6, with D perhaps matching TRBD1 (5 bases). Germline CDR1 SEHNR, CDR2 FQNEAQ (reference sequence). Trimming took off 4 bases at V and 10 bases at J, with 20 bases between the two ends. The CDR3 runs 16 residues. The CDR3 spells CASSSLPGLAGSPLHF. In DNA, the CDR3 is TGTGCCAGCAGCTCCCTACCGGGACTAGCGGGCTCACCCCTCCACTTT.

This clonotype turned up a few times. The genes are TRBV20-1 and TRBJ1-3; TRBD1 is a possible D gene (6 bases). The V gene lost 5 bases and the J gene lost 0 bases, with 11 bases spanning the gap. Germline V CDR1 and CDR2: DFQATT, SNEGSKA (reference sequence). This CDR3 has 14 residues. CDR3 bases: TGCAGTGCTTCAAGACAGGACTCTGGAAACACCATATATTTT. This gives the protein CSASRQDSGNTIYF.